One sample yielded the 19 T cell receptor beta chains listed below, sequenced in a study of tissue T cells after allogeneic stem cell transplantation. Profiled with immunoSEQ multiplex PCR; TCRdb holds only in-frame clones, not every one. The sample yields almost 9,500 clones, roughly half seen once. This sample's time point: mouse harvest day 7 after allogeneic transplant. Mouse grafts combined 10^7 T-cell-depleted bone marrow cells with 10^6 splenic CD5+ T cells. The sample comprised gut tissue. The receptors shown here come from a female BALB/c mouse given C57BL/6 T cells with graft-versus-host disease after an allogeneic hematopoietic cell transplant.

Notes on this clone: Gene names denote mouse genes. The sequence runs out 1 residue before the end of the CDR3; the remainder is reconstructed from the germline J gene. The chain links TRBV23 to TRBJ2-7. CDR1 KGHTA and CDR2 FQNQQP come from the germline V gene. CDR3 length: 15 amino acids. CDR3 protein: CSSSQSRQISYEQYF. The CDR3 DNA, read in part, is TGCTCCAGCAGTCAATCGAGGCAGATCTCCTATGAACAGTAC.

This clone was detected a few times. The germline and genes are mouse ones. The read terminates 1 residue before the CDR3 end, so the remaining end is supplied by the germline J gene. The rearrangement joins TRBV26 to TRBJ2-7; D unclear. CDR1 KGHPV and CDR2 FQNQEV come from the germline V gene (reference sequence). V shed 2 bases and J shed 2 bases, with 4 bases lying between them. The CDR3 has 12 residues. CDR3 DNA, as far as it was read: TGTGCCAGCAGTCTGAGCCCCTATGAACAGTAC. Translating gives CASSLSPYEQY. The CDR3 reads in full as CASSLSPYEQYF.

This clone turned up a few times. Gene names and germline match the mouse. The CDR3 goes on 1 residue after the read ends, and that part is filled in from the germline J gene. The genes are TRBV12-1 and TRBJ2-3; D may match TRBD1 or TRBD2 (5 bases each). Germline V CDR1 and CDR2: SGHSN, HYEKVE. This CDR3 comprises 13 residues. The V end lost 1 base, the J end lost 1 base, and 5 bases lay between the germline ends. CDR3 DNA (partial): TGTGCCAGCTCTCTGGGGGGTGCAGAAACGCTGTAT. Translated, it gives CASSLGGAETLY. The full CDR3 reads CASSLGGAETLYF.

This clone was counted between two and nine times. The genes and germline here are from mouse. The read finishes 1 residue shy of the CDR3 end, and the germline J gene is used to complete it. This chain uses TRBV26 with TRBJ1-3, with D unclear. The CDR3 runs 13 residues. CDR1 is KGHPV and CDR2 is FQNQEV in the germline V gene (reference sequence). V shed 3 bases and J shed 2 bases, with 5 bases lying between them. The DNA read from the CDR3 is TGTGCCAGCAGTCTCGAGGCTGGAAATACGCTCTAT. It translates to CASSLEAGNTLY. The whole CDR3 sequence reads CASSLEAGNTLYF.

In regard to this clone: The listed genes are named as in mouse. The CDR3 extends 1 residue past the end of the read, so its final part is completed from the germline J gene. The chain joins TRBV26 to TRBJ2-5; 10 positions agree with TRBD2. Trimming cost V 4 bases and J 3 bases; bases outside gene matches: 1. CDR1 KGHPV and CDR2 FQNQEV come from the germline V gene (reference sequence). The CDR3 runs 14 residues. CDR3 sequence reads: CASSQLGGQDTQYF. The DNA read from the CDR3 is TGTGCCAGCAGTCAACTGGGGGGGCAAGACACCCAGTAC.

As regards this clone: Gene labels here are mouse ones. The CDR3 end lies 1 residue beyond the end of the read and is filled in from the germline J gene. This sequence joins TRBV31 and TRBJ2-4; D remains ambiguous. The CDR3 is 14 amino acids. The germline gives CDR1 GKSSPN, CDR2 SITVG. V dropped 0 bases and J dropped 0 bases, with 7 bases sitting between them. The sequenced part of the CDR3 DNA is TGTGCCTGGAGTCTAGATGGTAGTCAAAACACCTTGTAC. It codes for CAWSLDGSQNTLY. The full CDR3 is CAWSLDGSQNTLYF.

Regarding this clone: Gene names follow the mouse nomenclature. The read terminates 1 residue ahead of where the CDR3 ends, so the germline J gene completes it. The gene calls are TRBV16 and TRBJ1-1; tentative D call: TRBD1 (6 bases). V dropped 6 bases and J dropped 4 bases, with 6 bases sitting between them. CDR1 SGHSA and CDR2 FRNQAP come from the germline V gene. The CDR3 runs 11 residues. CDR3 DNA, as far as it was read: TGTGCAAGCAGACAGGGCACAGAAGTCTTC. This gives the protein CASRQGTEVF. The entire CDR3 sequence reads CASRQGTEVFF.

Of note for this clone: Germline and genes here are mouse. From the germline J gene comes the end of the CDR3, since the read stops 1 residue before it. The V gene is TRBV26, the J gene TRBJ2-5; 10 bases map to TRBD2. The CDR3 loop spans 14 amino acids. Germline V CDR1 and CDR2: KGHPV, FQNQEV (reference sequence). The trim removed 4 bases at V and 5 bases at J, leaving 3 bases unmatched. The sequenced CDR3 bases are TGTGCCAGCAGTCGGACTGGGGGAGGAGACACCCAGTAC. It specifies CASSRTGGGDTQY. The whole CDR3 region reads CASSRTGGGDTQYF.

On this clone itself: Germline and genes here are mouse. Read coverage stops 1 residue before the CDR3 terminus; the germline J gene supplies the remainder. The gene calls are TRBV19 and TRBJ2-1; 12 bases are a match to TRBD2. This CDR3 region has 15 residues. V lost 4 bases to trimming and J lost 6 bases; unmatched junction nucleotides: 5. Germline lookup yields CDR1 FNHDT and CDR2 SITEND (reference sequence). CDR3 in amino acids: CASSRLGGRFAEQFF. The sequenced part of the CDR3 DNA is TGTGCCAGCAGTCGACTGGGGGGGCGCTTTGCTGAGCAGTTC.

A remark on this clone: Gene names denote mouse genes. Read sequence stops 1 residue before the CDR3 end, and the germline J gene provides the missing end. This rearrangement joins TRBV26 to TRBJ2-3; a possible D gene is TRBD1 (5 bases). Germline lookup yields CDR1 KGHPV and CDR2 FQNQEV (reference sequence). Trimming removed 3 bases at V and 2 bases at J, with 9 bases between. This CDR3 has 14 amino acids. CDR3 sequence: CASSLDRYAETLYF. The sequenced part of the CDR3 DNA is TGTGCCAGCAGTCTTGACAGATATGCAGAAACGCTGTAT.

This clone has more than one count but fewer than ten. Gene names are the mouse ones. Read sequence stops 1 residue before the CDR3 end, and the germline J gene provides the missing end. V and J are TRBV3 and TRBJ2-3, with a possible D match to TRBD1 (5 bases). Germline V gives CDR1 SNHLY, CDR2 FYNGKV (reference sequence). The CDR3 length is 15 residues. Trimming removed 4 bases at V and 0 bases at J, with 11 bases between. Partial CDR3 DNA: TGTGCCAGCAGCTCCCGGACAACTAGTGCAGAAACGCTGTAT. The encoded protein is CASSSRTTSAETLY. The whole CDR3 reads CASSSRTTSAETLYF.

To note about this clone: Germline and genes: mouse. The CDR3 goes on 1 residue after the read ends, and that part is filled in from the germline J gene. The chain couples TRBV26 to TRBJ1-1; a possible D gene is TRBD1 (5 bases). Germline CDR1 KGHPV, CDR2 FQNQEV (reference sequence). V was shortened by 0 bases and J by 4 bases, with 6 bases between the two germline ends. The CDR3 spans 13 residues. The CDR3 sequence is CASSLSGVTEVFF. Partial CDR3 DNA: TGTGCCAGCAGTCTGTCAGGGGTCACAGAAGTCTTC.

On this clone: Genes and germline are mouse. The missing CDR3 end, 1 residue past where the read stops, is filled in from the germline J gene. The chain carries TRBV26 and TRBJ1-1, with D uncertain. The ends were cut back, 3 bases at V and 1 base at J, with 6 bases in the middle. The CDR3 runs to 13 residues. From germline, CDR1 is KGHPV and CDR2 FQNQEV (reference sequence). The covered CDR3 bases are TGTGCCAGCAGTCTTGCAGAAAACACAGAAGTCTTC. Translation: CASSLAENTEVF. In full, the CDR3 reads CASSLAENTEVFF.

Only one count was recorded for this clone. The gene names here belong to mouse. The CDR3 end falls 1 residue outside the read, so it is completed with the germline J gene. The gene calls are TRBV23 and TRBJ1-4. From germline, CDR1 is KGHTA and CDR2 FQNQQP. CDR3 length equals 14 residues. CDR3 region: CSSSQQGVNERLFF. The CDR3 DNA, read in part, is TGCTCCAGCAGTCAACAAGGAGTCAACGAAAGATTATTT.

There are a few counts of this clone. Gene names denote mouse genes. Coverage ceases 1 residue before the CDR3 finishes, and the germline J gene fills in the end. The V and J genes are TRBV20 and TRBJ2-2, with 11 bases aligning to TRBD2. This CDR3 contains 14 residues. Trimming cost V 6 bases and J 3 bases; bases outside gene matches: 3. Germline loops: CDR1 GFQATS, CDR2 STVNSAI. The covered CDR3 bases are TGTGGTGCCCGGGACTGGGGGTACACCGGGCAGCTCTAC. Its protein product is CGARDWGYTGQLY. In full, the CDR3 is CGARDWGYTGQLYF.

In this sample, this clone is medium-sized. Gene names denote mouse genes. The read halts 1 residue ahead of the CDR3 end, with the missing end drawn from the germline J gene. This sequence joins TRBV29 and TRBJ1-3, with D possibly TRBD1 on 5 matching bases. Trimming removed 8 bases at V and 2 bases at J, with 10 bases between. The length of the CDR3 is 13 residues. Germline V gene sequence: CDR1 MSHET, CDR2 SYDVDS. CDR3 sequence: CASETRAGNTLYF. Incomplete CDR3 DNA: TGTGCTAGCGAGACCAGGGCTGGAAATACGCTCTAT.

This clone appeared a few times. The germline and genes are mouse ones. The CDR3 end is not reached by the read, which stops 1 residue before it; the germline J gene fills it in. This chain uses TRBV26 with TRBJ2-1; a weak D match, TRBD2 (5 bases). Germline V CDR1 and CDR2: KGHPV, FQNQEV (reference sequence). This CDR3 is built from 15 residues. V lost 1 base and J lost 0, with 7 bases in between. Partial CDR3 DNA: TGTGCCAGCAGTCTGTTACTGGTTAACTATGCTGAGCAGTTC. This codes for CASSLLLVNYAEQF. From start to end, the CDR3 is CASSLLLVNYAEQFF.

In the case of this clone: Gene names and germline refer to mouse. From the germline J gene comes the end of the CDR3, since the read stops 1 residue before it. This chain uses TRBV26 with TRBJ1-1; D possibly corresponds to TRBD1 (6 bases). With 2 bases removed from V and 1 base from J, the gap between germline ends came to 8 bases. The CDR3 is made up of 14 amino acids. Germline loops: CDR1 KGHPV, CDR2 FQNQEV (reference sequence). CDR3 DNA (partial): TGTGCCAGCAGTCTGGGGACAAAAAACACAGAAGTCTTC. Protein sequence: CASSLGTKNTEVF. The CDR3, in full, reads CASSLGTKNTEVFF.

As regards this clone: Genes and germline come from the mouse. The read ends 1 residue before the CDR3 terminus; that terminus is restored from the germline J gene. The J gene is TRBJ1-1, the V gene TRBV26; D call uncertain. Germline V CDR1 and CDR2: KGHPV, FQNQEV (reference sequence). Trimming left V 3 bases short and J 2 bases short, with 7 bases between. This CDR3 contains 13 residues. The CDR3: CASSLLDNTEVFF. Incomplete CDR3 DNA: TGTGCCAGCAGTCTCCTGGACAACACAGAAGTCTTC.